This passage covers 3 T cell receptor beta chains from one sample sequenced in a study of T-cell reconstitution after alpha-beta-depleted transplantation in children. During its preparation, the TCRbeta library received unique molecular identifiers. TCRdb called the PCR reads again in MiXCR, with one record for every CDR3 protein. The table records 700,000 to 850,000 distinct CDR3 sequences, roughly 15% of them present only once. The sequencing here drew on PBMCs, mostly from graft donor cells, taken 360 days after TCRalphabeta/CD19-depleted stem cell transplant. These TCRs come from a male patient under 18 who had a stem cell transplant for acute lymphoblastic leukemia, so the T cells may come from the graft donor.

This clonotype came up many times. The chain is built from TRBV15 and TRBJ2-7; D gene uncertain. V was trimmed by 1 base and J by 6 bases, leaving 10 bases between them. Germline V lookup: CDR1 LNHNV, CDR2 YYDKDF (reference sequence). CDR3 length: 13 amino acids. For the CDR3, the DNA is TGTGCCACCAGCAGAGGCCTCAGAAGCGAGCAGTACTTC. Translated, it gives CATSRGLRSEQYF.

V is TRBV5-1 and J is TRBJ2-1; no clear D. Germline V lookup: CDR1 SGHRS, CDR2 YFSETQ. Between the trimmed V and J ends, which lost 0 bases and 8 bases, there was a span of 12 bases. There are 14 residues in the CDR3. The CDR3 region has the DNA TGCGCCAGCAGCTTGGGAATATCGGTGGATGAGCAGTTCTTC. Translation gives CASSLGISVDEQFF.

This clonotype has just a few counts. The genes are TRBV15 and TRBJ1-1; TRBD1 aligns across 9 bases. Germline V gene data show CDR1 as LNHNV and CDR2 as YYDKDF (reference sequence). After removal of 8 bases from V and 2 bases from J, the junction contained 12 bases not matched to a gene. The length of the CDR3 is 16 residues. The CDR3 is CATHGDRVDLNTEAFF. CDR3 nucleotide sequence: TGTGCCACCCATGGGGACAGGGTTGACCTCAACACTGAAGCTTTCTTT.